This TCR beta chain was retrieved from a study of T cell responses to AZD1222 COVID-19 vaccine. Overall study context: Some second doses came at about 4 weeks and others at about 12 weeks; these were pooled.

The germline V gene encodes CDR1 SQVTM and CDR2 ANQGSEA. V lost 4 bases to trimming and J lost 2 bases, with 8 bases between them. The CDR3 has 12 residues. With respect to this clone: What it binds is unknown.

Clones were sequenced by immunoSEQ multiplex PCR, and TCRdb holds only the in-frame ones, with some missing. The sample carries roughly 180,000 clones, 70% to 90% recorded once. Study-level points and caveats: All repertoire sampling was performed exclusively after the peak T cell response. At study baseline, merely more than 5 AZD1222 recipients were seropositive.

This receptor was obtained from an adult in good health. The rearrangement uses TRBV29-1 and TRBJ1-1; D ambiguous. Specimen: peripheral blood, collected on day 0 of AZD1222 vaccination. CDR3 amino acids: CSVATFNTEAFF. The CDR3 bases are TGCAGCGTTGCGACATTCAACACTGAAGCTTTCTTT.